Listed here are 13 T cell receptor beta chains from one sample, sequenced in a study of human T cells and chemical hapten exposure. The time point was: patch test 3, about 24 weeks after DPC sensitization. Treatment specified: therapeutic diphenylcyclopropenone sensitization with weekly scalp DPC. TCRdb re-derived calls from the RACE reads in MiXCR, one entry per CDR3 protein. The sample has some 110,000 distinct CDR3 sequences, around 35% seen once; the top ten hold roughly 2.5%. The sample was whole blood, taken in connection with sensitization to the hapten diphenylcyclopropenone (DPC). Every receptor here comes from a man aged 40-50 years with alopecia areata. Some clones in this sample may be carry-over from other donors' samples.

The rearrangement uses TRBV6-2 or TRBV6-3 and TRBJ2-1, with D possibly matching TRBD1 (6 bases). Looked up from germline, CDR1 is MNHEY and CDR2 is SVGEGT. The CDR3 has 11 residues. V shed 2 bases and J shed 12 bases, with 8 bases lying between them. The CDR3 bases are TGTGCCAGCAGTTACCAAGGGGGGCAGTTCTTC. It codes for CASSYQGGQFF.

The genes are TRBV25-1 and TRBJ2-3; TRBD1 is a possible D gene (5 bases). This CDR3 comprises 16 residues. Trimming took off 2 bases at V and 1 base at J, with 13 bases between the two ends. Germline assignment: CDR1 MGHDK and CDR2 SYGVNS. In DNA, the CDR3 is TGTGCCAGCAGTGAAATCAGAACAGGACGCACAGATACGCAGTATTTT. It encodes CASSEIRTGRTDTQYF. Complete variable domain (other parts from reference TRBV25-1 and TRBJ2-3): EADIYQTPRYLVIGTGKKITLECSQTMGHDKMYWYQQDPGMELHLIHYSYGVNSTEKGDLSSESTVSRIRTEHFPLTLESARPSHTSQYLCASSEIRTGRTDTQYFGPGTRLTVL.

This CDR3 is CASSWGRGYEQYV. CDR3 bases: TGTGCCAGCAGTTGGGGCAGGGGATACGAGCAGTACGTC. This chain connects TRBV7-2 to TRBJ2-7; D is perhaps TRBD1 (6 bases). This CDR3 has 13 residues. V was clipped by 6 bases and J by 4 bases, with 13 bases between them. Germline V gene lookup returns CDR1 SGHTA and CDR2 FQGNSA.

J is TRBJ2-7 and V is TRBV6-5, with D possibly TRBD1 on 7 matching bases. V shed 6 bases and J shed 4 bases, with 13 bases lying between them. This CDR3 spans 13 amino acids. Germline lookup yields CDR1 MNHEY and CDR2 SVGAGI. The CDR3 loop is CASSLQGRYEQYF. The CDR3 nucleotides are TGTGCCAGCAGCTTACAGGGGAGGTACGAGCAGTACTTC.

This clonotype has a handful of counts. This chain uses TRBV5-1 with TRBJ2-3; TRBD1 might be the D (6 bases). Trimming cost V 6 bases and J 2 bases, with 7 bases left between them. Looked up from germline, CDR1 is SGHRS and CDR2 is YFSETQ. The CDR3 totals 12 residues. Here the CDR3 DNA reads TGCGCCAGCAACAGGGACACAGATACGCAGTATTTT. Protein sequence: CASNRDTDTQYF.

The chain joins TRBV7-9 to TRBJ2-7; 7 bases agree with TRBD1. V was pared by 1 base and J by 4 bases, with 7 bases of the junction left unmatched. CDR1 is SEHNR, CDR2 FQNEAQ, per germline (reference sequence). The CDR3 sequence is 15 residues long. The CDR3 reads CASSLVSGTEYEQYF. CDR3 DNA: TGTGCCAGCAGCTTAGTGAGTGGGACAGAATACGAGCAGTACTTC.

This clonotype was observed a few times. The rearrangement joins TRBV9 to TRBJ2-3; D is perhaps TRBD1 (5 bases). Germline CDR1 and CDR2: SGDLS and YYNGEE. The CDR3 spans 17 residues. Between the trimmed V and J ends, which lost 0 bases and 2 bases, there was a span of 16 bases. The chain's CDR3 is CASSVDPAGATTDTQYF. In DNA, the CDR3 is TGTGCCAGCAGCGTAGATCCTGCTGGGGCCACCACAGATACGCAGTATTTT.

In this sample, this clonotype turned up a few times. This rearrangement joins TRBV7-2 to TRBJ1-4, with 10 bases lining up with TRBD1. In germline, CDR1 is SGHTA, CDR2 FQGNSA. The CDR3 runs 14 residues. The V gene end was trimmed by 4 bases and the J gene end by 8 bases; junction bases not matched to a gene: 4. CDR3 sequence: CASSWTGGVEKLFF. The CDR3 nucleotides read TGTGCCAGCAGCTGGACAGGGGGAGTGGAAAAACTGTTTTTT.

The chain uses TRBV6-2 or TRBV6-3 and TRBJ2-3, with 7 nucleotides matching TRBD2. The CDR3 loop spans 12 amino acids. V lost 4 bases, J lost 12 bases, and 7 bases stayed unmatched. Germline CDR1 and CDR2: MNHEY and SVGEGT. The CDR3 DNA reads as TGTGCCAGCAGTTTTGGTCAGCGGGAACAGTATTTT. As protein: CASSFGQREQYF.

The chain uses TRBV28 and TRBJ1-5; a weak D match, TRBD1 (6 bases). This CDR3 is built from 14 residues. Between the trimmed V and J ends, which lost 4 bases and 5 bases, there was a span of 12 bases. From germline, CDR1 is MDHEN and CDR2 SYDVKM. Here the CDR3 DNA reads TGTGCCAGCAGTTATGGGCAGGGGTATCAGCCCCAGCATTTT. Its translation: CASSYGQGYQPQHF.

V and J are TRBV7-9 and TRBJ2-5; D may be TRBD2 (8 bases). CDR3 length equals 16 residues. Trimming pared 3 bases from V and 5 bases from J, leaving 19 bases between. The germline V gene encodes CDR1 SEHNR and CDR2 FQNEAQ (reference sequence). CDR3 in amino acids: CASSFDGRGPRETQYF. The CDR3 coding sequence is TGTGCCAGCAGCTTCGACGGGAGGGGGCCTCGGGAGACCCAGTACTTC.

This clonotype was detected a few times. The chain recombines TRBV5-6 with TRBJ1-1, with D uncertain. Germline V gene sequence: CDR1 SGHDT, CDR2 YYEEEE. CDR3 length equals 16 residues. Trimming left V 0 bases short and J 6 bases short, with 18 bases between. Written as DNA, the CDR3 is TGTGCCAGCAGCTTGGAGCCTGGACGGCGTCGGGCTGAAGCTTTCTTT. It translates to CASSLEPGRRRAEAFF.

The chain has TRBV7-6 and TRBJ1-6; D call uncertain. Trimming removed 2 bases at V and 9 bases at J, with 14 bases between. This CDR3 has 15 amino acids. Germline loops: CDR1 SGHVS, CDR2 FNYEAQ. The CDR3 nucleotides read TGTGCCAGCAGCTTATCGGCAGGAACTCGTTCACCCCTCCACTTT. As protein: CASSLSAGTRSPLHF.